The present TCR beta chain was sequenced within a study of human T cells and chemical hapten exposure. Unique molecular identifiers were affixed to discrete cDNA molecules within the library. TCRdb recomputed calls from the RACE reads with MiXCR, one row per CDR3 protein. The table includes around 200,000 distinct CDR3 sequences, under 35% detected once. There are many counts of this clonotype. Time point of the sample: pre-sensitization, week 0. Treatment: therapeutic diphenylcyclopropenone sensitization with weekly scalp DPC. Trimming took off 4 bases at V and 3 bases at J, with 16 bases between the two ends. Germline loops: CDR1 SGHRS, CDR2 YFSETQ. This CDR3 is built from 15 residues.

This chain connects TRBV5-1 to TRBJ2-5, with D possibly being TRBD1 (5 bases). Sequencing used whole blood, obtained in connection with sensitization to the hapten diphenylcyclopropenone (DPC). The TCR sequence derives from a woman in her twenties or thirties with alopecia areata. Some clones in this sample may be carry-over from other donors' samples. CDR3 sequence (DNA): TGCGCCAGCAGCGTTGGTTGGGGCTTCGAAGAGACCCAGTACTTC. It encodes CASSVGWGFEETQYF.